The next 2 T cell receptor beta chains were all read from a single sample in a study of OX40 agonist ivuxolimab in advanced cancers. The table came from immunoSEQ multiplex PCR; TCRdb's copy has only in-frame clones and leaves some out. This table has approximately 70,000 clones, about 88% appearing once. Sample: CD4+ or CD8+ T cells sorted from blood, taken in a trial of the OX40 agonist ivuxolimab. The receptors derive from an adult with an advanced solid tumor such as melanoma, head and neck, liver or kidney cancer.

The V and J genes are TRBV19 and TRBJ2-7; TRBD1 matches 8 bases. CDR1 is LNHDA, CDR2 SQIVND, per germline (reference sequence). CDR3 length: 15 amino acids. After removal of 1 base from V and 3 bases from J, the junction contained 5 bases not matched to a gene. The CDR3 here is CASSIAPGGDYEQYF. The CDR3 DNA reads TGTGCCAGTAGTATAGCGCCAGGGGGCGACTACGAGCAGTACTTC.

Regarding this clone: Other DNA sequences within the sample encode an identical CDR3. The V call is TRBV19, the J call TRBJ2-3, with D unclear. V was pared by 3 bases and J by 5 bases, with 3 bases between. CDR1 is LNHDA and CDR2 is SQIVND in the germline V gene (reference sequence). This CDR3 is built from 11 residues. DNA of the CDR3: TGTGCCAGTAGTATCGAAGATACGCAGTATTTT. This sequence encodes CASSIEDTQYF. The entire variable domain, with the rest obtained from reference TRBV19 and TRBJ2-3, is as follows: DGGITQSPKYLFRKEGQNVTLSCEQNLNHDAMYWYRQDPGQGLRLIYYSQIVNDFQKGDIAEGYSVSREKKESFPLTVTSAQKNPTAFYLCASSIEDTQYFGPGTRLTVL.